This entry lists 23 T cell receptor beta chains sequenced from one sample in a study of T cells in Graves' hyperthyroidism and ophthalmopathy. Amplified TCR beta CDR3 regions came from RNA transcripts. The HTBI primer set served for first-round RT-PCR of the TCR CDR3. TCRdb analysed the multiplex PCR reads with MiXCR anew, one entry per CDR3 protein. The table has about 600,000 distinct CDR3 sequences, roughly 16% seen once. Sequenced input: blood. The receptors shown here come from a woman aged 40 to 50 with Graves' ophthalmopathy.

This clonotype was observed at least ten times. V and J are TRBV12-3 or TRBV12-4 and TRBJ2-5; weak D call: TRBD2 (5 bases). This CDR3 spans 16 amino acids. Trimming pared 2 bases from V and 7 bases from J, leaving 20 bases between. CDR3 coding DNA: TGTGCCAGCAGTTTACGGCGGTGGAATGAGGAGGTGACCCAGTACTTC. Its translation is CASSLRRWNEEVTQYF.

This clonotype has a count of ten or more. The chain couples TRBV3-1 to TRBJ2-7; D ambiguous. The germline V gene encodes CDR1 LGHDT and CDR2 YNNKEL (reference sequence). CDR3 length equals 14 residues. Trimming took 2 bases from V and 7 from J, leaving 15 bases between them. The CDR3 bases are TGTGCCAGCAGCCAACTAAGTGGCGGTGGGGAGCAGTACTTC. This sequence encodes CASSQLSGGGEQYF.

The rearrangement links TRBV28 to TRBJ1-4, with D perhaps TRBD1 (6 bases). The CDR3 runs to 16 residues. Germline CDR1 MDHEN, CDR2 SYDVKM. V was trimmed by 4 bases and J by 10 bases, leaving 22 bases between them. The CDR3 coding sequence is TGTGCCAGCAGTTCCGCAGGGGACCCCAATATTATAAAACTGTTTTTT. This gives the protein CASSSAGDPNIIKLFF.

This clonotype has a count of ten or more. The chain links TRBV18 to TRBJ1-1; D unclear. V was pared by 2 bases and J by 1 base, with 11 bases between. CDR1 is KGHSH, CDR2 LQKENI, per germline. This CDR3 has 15 residues. The CDR3 nucleotides are TGTGCCAGCTCACCAGCCGCGGGAGGGAACACTGAAGCTTTCTTT. Protein product: CASSPAAGGNTEAFF.

In this sample, this clonotype turned up a few times. The chain links TRBV7-9 to TRBJ2-5, with D unresolved. The CDR3 is 13 residues long. From germline, CDR1 is SEHNR and CDR2 FQNEAQ (reference sequence). V was pared by 4 bases and J by 0 bases, with 6 bases between. The CDR3 region has the DNA TGTGCCAGCAGCTCAGTGTACCAAGAGACCCAGTACTTC. It translates to CASSSVYQETQYF.

Ten or more counts support this clonotype. The gene calls are TRBV7-2 and TRBJ2-7; 8 bases map to TRBD2. CDR1 and CDR2 (germline): SGHTA, FQGNSA. V was clipped by 3 bases and J by 3 bases; unmatched bases: 7. CDR3 length: 15 residues. The CDR3 reads CASSFGRLASYEQYF. CDR3 nucleotides: TGTGCCAGCAGCTTCGGGCGACTAGCGAGCTACGAGCAGTACTTC.

In its sample, this clonotype was seen a few times. V and J are TRBV15 and TRBJ2-5, with 8 nucleotides matching TRBD1. Germline V gives CDR1 LNHNV, CDR2 YYDKDF (reference sequence). The CDR3 has 14 amino acids. After removal of 1 base from V and 7 bases from J, the junction contained 5 bases not matched to a gene. CDR3 nucleotides: TGTGCCACCAGCAGAGGGGACAGGTTAGCGACCCAGTACTTC. This codes for CATSRGDRLATQYF.

This clonotype was seen at least ten times. As DNA, the CDR3 is TGCAGTGCTAGGCCAGTGGACAGGGGGGGTCCCTACGAGCAGTACTTC. This translates into CSARPVDRGGPYEQYF. The chain has TRBV20-1 and TRBJ2-7; 10 nucleotides agree with TRBD1. The CDR3 consists of 16 residues. The germline V gene encodes CDR1 DFQATT and CDR2 SNEGSKA (reference sequence). After removal of 3 bases from V and 2 bases from J, the junction contained 10 bases not matched to a gene.

This clonotype was seen repeatedly, ten times or more. The rearrangement joins TRBV12-3 or TRBV12-4 to TRBJ2-5; possible D gene TRBD1, 5 bases. V was shortened by 5 bases and J by 7 bases, with 11 bases between the two germline ends. This CDR3 contains 12 residues. The DNA of the CDR3 is TGTGCCAGCAGTACCCTTCAGGGGACCCAGTACTTC. This gives the protein CASSTLQGTQYF.

This clonotype has ten or more counts. This chain joins TRBV7-8 and TRBJ1-4; D not certain. The CDR3 has 15 residues. CDR1 is SGHVS, CDR2 FQNEAQ, per germline. Trimming took 3 bases from V and 5 from J, leaving 13 bases between them. DNA of the CDR3: TGTGCCAGCAGCTTTAACGGAGGGCGGAATGAAAAACTGTTTTTT. It encodes CASSFNGGRNEKLFF. Full variable domain (missing parts from reference TRBV7-8 and TRBJ1-4): GAGVSQSPRYKVAKRGQDVALRCDPISGHVSLFWYQQALGQGPEFLTYFQNEAQLDKSGLPSDRFFAERPEGSVSTLKIQRTQQEDSAVYLCASSFNGGRNEKLFFGSGTQLSVL.

This clonotype appeared many times. This chain connects TRBV20-1 to TRBJ2-7; TRBD1 might be the D (5 bases). Germline V CDR1 and CDR2: DFQATT, SNEGSKA (reference sequence). Trimming took off 1 base at V and 5 bases at J, with 12 bases between the two ends. The CDR3 contains 13 residues. CDR3 sequence reads: CSARGRVAHEQYF. The CDR3 region has the DNA TGCAGTGCTAGAGGCAGGGTTGCGCACGAGCAGTACTTC.

This clonotype was observed a few times. The chain has TRBV2 and TRBJ2-5, with D possibly called TRBD1 or TRBD2 (7 bases each). V lost 5 bases and J lost 7, with 23 bases in between. Germline loops: CDR1 SNHLY, CDR2 FYNNEI. The CDR3 is made up of 16 amino acids. CDR3 DNA: TGTGCCAGCAGTCTCAGCGGGACAGCGTTTACCGGGACCCAGTACTTC. Its protein is CASSLSGTAFTGTQYF.

This clonotype was seen many times. The chain combines TRBV12-3 or TRBV12-4 with TRBJ2-2; TRBD2 agrees at 8 bases. The CDR3 contains 16 residues. Trimming took 3 bases from V and 6 from J; bases not matched to a gene: 9. The CDR3 protein is CASSFKGTSGAGELFF. Here the CDR3 DNA reads TGTGCCAGCAGTTTTAAGGGAACTAGCGGAGCCGGGGAGCTGTTTTTT.

In its sample, this clonotype was seen many times. The chain recombines TRBV28 with TRBJ2-1; D is possibly TRBD2 (6 bases). Germline values: CDR1 MDHEN, CDR2 SYDVKM. The CDR3 totals 15 residues. The V end lost 3 bases, the J end lost 5 bases, and 14 bases lay between the germline ends. In nucleotides, the CDR3 is TGTGCCAGCAGTTTCTCGCGGGACTCAAACAATGAGCAGTTCTTC. Its protein product is CASSFSRDSNNEQFF.

This clonotype has only one observation. This may be a read error: a much more frequent sequence differs by one nucleotide. The chain employs TRBV12-3 or TRBV12-4 and TRBJ2-1, with D possibly being TRBD2 (5 bases). This CDR3 has 15 residues. CDR3 coding DNA: TGTGCCAGCAGTCGGGGATCGCATTCCTACAATGAGCAGCTCTTC. Translation gives CASSRGSHSYNEQLF.

Remarks on this clonotype: A much larger clone lies one base from this, so it may be a read error. The CDR3 DNA follows: TGCAGTGCTAGAGGTCTGGGGGGACCCCACGAGCAGTACTTC. Protein product: CSARGLGGPHEQYF. The V gene is TRBV20-1, the J gene TRBJ2-7; TRBD2 might be the D (6 bases). The V gene lost 1 base and the J gene lost 5 bases, with 15 bases spanning the gap. The CDR3 length is 14 residues. Looked up from germline, CDR1 is DFQATT and CDR2 is SNEGSKA (reference sequence).

The chain joins TRBV18 to TRBJ2-2; the D is unclear. The CDR3 runs to 15 residues. Germline assignment: CDR1 KGHSH and CDR2 LQKENI. V lost 2 bases and J lost 6, with 13 bases in between. The CDR3 nucleotides are TGTGCCAGCTCACCAAAGGGTTTGGACGCCGGGGAGCTGTTTTTT. It is translated as CASSPKGLDAGELFF.

This clonotype was seen ten or more times. The chain uses TRBV2 and TRBJ2-7; 11 bases match TRBD2. The CDR3 runs to 14 residues. V gave up 11 bases and J gave up 4 bases; unmatched junction bases: 10. Germline assignment: CDR1 SNHLY and CDR2 FYNNEI. CDR3 protein: CASRGTSGPYEQYF. DNA for the CDR3: TGTGCCTCTCGCGGGACTAGCGGACCTTACGAGCAGTACTTC.

The V and J genes are TRBV4-1 and TRBJ1-6, with a possible D match to TRBD1 (5 bases). Germline lookup yields CDR1 MGHRA and CDR2 YSYEKL. Trimming took 0 bases from V and 9 from J, leaving 15 bases between them. The CDR3 is 16 residues long. The CDR3 sequence: CASSQDPMFRGSPLHF. The CDR3 nucleotides read TGCGCCAGCAGCCAAGACCCAATGTTTAGGGGTTCACCCCTCCACTTT.

At least ten counts were recorded for this clonotype. This sequence joins TRBV11-2 and TRBJ2-4; D remains ambiguous. Per germline, CDR1 SGHAT and CDR2 FQNNGV. V was pared by 5 bases and J by 0 bases, with 14 bases between. This CDR3 region has 16 residues. The CDR3 nucleotides read TGTGCCAGCAGCCAATCTAGATATCTAGCCAAAAACATTCAGTACTTC. This sequence encodes CASSQSRYLAKNIQYF.

Many counts were recorded for this clonotype. The chain couples TRBV11-2 to TRBJ1-1, with D perhaps TRBD1 (5 bases). The CDR3 covers 16 residues. Trimming left V 4 bases short and J 1 base short, with 16 bases between. Germline V lookup: CDR1 SGHAT, CDR2 FQNNGV. The CDR3 DNA reads TGTGCCAGCAGCTCAAGGACGGGACTCTCGAACACTGAAGCTTTCTTT. Encoded protein: CASSSRTGLSNTEAFF.

The DNA of the CDR3 is TGTGCCAGCAGCTTAGGGAGGGACTTCTACGAGCAGTACTTC. It translates to CASSLGRDFYEQYF. V and J are TRBV7-3 and TRBJ2-7; 7 bases align to TRBD2. This CDR3 is 14 amino acids long. The germline V gene has CDR1 SGHTA and CDR2 FQGTGA. The ends lost 2 bases at V and 3 bases at J; junction bases unmatched: 4.

In its sample, this clonotype was seen many times. This chain connects TRBV5-1 to TRBJ2-1; possibly TRBD1 for D (6 bases). The CDR3 runs 17 residues. V lost 1 base and J lost 7, with 21 bases in between. Germline assignment: CDR1 SGHRS and CDR2 YFSETQ. CDR3 in amino acids: CASSLQVWGQGKNEQFF. In DNA, the CDR3 is TGCGCCAGCAGCTTGCAAGTGTGGGGGCAAGGAAAAAATGAGCAGTTCTTC.